This T cell receptor (beta chain) was observed in a study of STAT5B mutations in CD4+ large granular lymphocyte leukemia. J lost 10 bases, V lost 1 base, and 6 bases had no gene match. The CDR3 has 15 amino acids. Germline CDR1 and CDR2: SEHNR and FQNEAQ (reference sequence). Clones were read by immunoSEQ multiplex PCR, and TCRdb kept only the in-frame ones, dropping some. The sample has about 30,000 clones, around 80% seen once; the top ten hold 2% to 2.5%. V and J are TRBV7-9 and TRBJ2-1; 11 positions agree with TRBD2. Sequenced input: CD4+ T cells from blood buffy coats. The TCR sequence derives from a human donor in good health. CDR3: CASSLELAGAGEQFF. DNA of the CDR3: TGTGCCAGCAGCTTAGAACTAGCGGGAGCTGGGGAGCAGTTCTTC.